Presented here are 14 T cell receptor beta chains from one specimen sequenced in a study of cytomegalovirus exposure and HLA in healthy donors. PCR primers comprised 60 Vbeta and 13 Jbeta primers. Repertoires were generated with immunoSEQ multiplex PCR, while TCRdb's copy carries only in-frame clones and drops some. The sample holds around 140,000 clones, 77% seen once. The specimen was PBMCs. All receptors come from a woman aged 40 to 49 in good health and CMV-seronegative.

Points on this clone: Within the sample, other DNA sequences also encode this same CDR3. The chain joins TRBV28 to TRBJ2-7, with D perhaps matching TRBD1 (6 bases). The CDR3 has 12 residues. Per the germline V gene, CDR1 is MDHEN and CDR2 is SYDVKM. Trimming shortened V by 3 bases and J by 4 bases, and 7 bases separated the two germline ends. As DNA, the CDR3 is TGTGCCAGCAGTTTGGGACAATACGAGCAGTACTTC. Translation gives CASSLGQYEQYF.

The chain links TRBV5-5 to TRBJ1-2; 10 bases agree with TRBD1. V was pared by 4 bases and J by 4 bases, with 4 bases of the junction left unmatched. CDR3 length: 14 amino acids. Germline CDR1 is SGHKS and CDR2 is YYEKEE (reference sequence). CDR3 DNA sequence: TGTGCCAGCAGCCCGGACAGGGGGGTCTATGGCTACACCTTC. Translation: CASSPDRGVYGYTF.

There are a few counts of this clone. The rearrangement joins TRBV19 to TRBJ2-1; TRBD2 agrees at 10 bases. The CDR3 covers 17 residues. The germline V gene encodes CDR1 LNHDA and CDR2 SQIVND (reference sequence). Germline trimming cut 7 bases from V and 7 bases from J; bases unmatched to any gene: 16. CDR3 protein: CASKSGGATTVTNEQFF. The CDR3 coding sequence is TGTGCCAGTAAAAGCGGGGGGGCTACGACGGTTACGAATGAGCAGTTCTTC. Drawing the rest from reference TRBV19 and TRBJ2-1, the complete variable domain is DGGITQSPKYLFRKEGQNVTLSCEQNLNHDAMYWYRQDPGQGLRLIYYSQIVNDFQKGDIAEGYSVSREKKESFPLTVTSAQKNPTAFYLCASKSGGATTVTNEQFFGPGTRLTVL.

The rearrangement links TRBV9 to TRBJ2-1; the match to TRBD2 covers 8 bases. CDR1 and CDR2 from the germline V gene are SGDLS and YYNGEE. This CDR3 is built from 16 residues. The V segment lost 0 bases and the J segment 6 bases; nucleotides outside the gene matches: 8. The CDR3 DNA reads as TGTGCCAGCAGCGTAGGGGTAGGTAGCGGGGTCAATGAGCAGTTCTTC. Translated: CASSVGVGSGVNEQFF.

In this sample, this clone turned up once. The rearrangement uses TRBV28 and TRBJ1-5; TRBD1 agrees at 8 bases. The CDR3 has 16 amino acids. V lost 4 bases, J lost 1 base, and 6 bases stayed unmatched. Germline V CDR1 and CDR2: MDHEN, SYDVKM. The CDR3 loop reads CASSSPGGESNQPQHF. The CDR3 bases are TGTGCCAGCAGTTCCCCAGGGGGCGAAAGCAATCAGCCCCAGCATTTT.

This clone showed up just a few times. J is TRBJ2-1 and V is TRBV10-3; TRBD1 aligns across 11 bases. With 5 bases clipped from V and 7 bases from J, the junction kept 4 bases outside the gene matches. The germline gives CDR1 ENHRY, CDR2 SYGVKD. The CDR3 covers 14 residues. CDR3 residues: CAISRDRGENEQFF. CDR3 DNA: TGTGCCATCAGTAGGGACAGGGGGGAAAATGAGCAGTTCTTC.

The rearrangement joins TRBV4-1 to TRBJ1-1; D possibly corresponds to TRBD1 (5 bases). The V end was cut by 4 bases, the J end by 6 bases, with 15 bases between. The CDR3 is 14 amino acids. CDR1 and CDR2 (germline): MGHRA, YSYEKL. The CDR3 region is CASSPPGQGPEAFF. In DNA form, the CDR3 reads TGCGCCAGCAGCCCTCCAGGCCAGGGCCCTGAAGCTTTCTTT.

The V and J genes are TRBV6-5 and TRBJ1-5; D is unclear. Germline CDR1 MNHEY, CDR2 SVGAGI. The length of the CDR3 is 14 residues. Trimming cost V 3 bases and J 3 bases, with 9 bases left between them. The CDR3 sequence is CASSYRQANQPQHF. The CDR3, as DNA: TGTGCCAGCAGTTATCGGCAGGCCAATCAGCCCCAGCATTTT.

The chain is built from TRBV7-2 and TRBJ1-6, with 8 bases matching TRBD1. Germline V gene data show CDR1 as SGHTA and CDR2 as FQGNSA. Trimming cost V 5 bases and J 10 bases; bases outside gene matches: 10. This CDR3 contains 15 residues. DNA for the CDR3: TGTGCCAGCAGCATTACACAGGGGGGGGAATCACCCCTCCACTTT. Its translation is CASSITQGGESPLHF. Variable domain in full (rest from reference TRBV7-2 and TRBJ1-6): GAGVSQSPSNKVTEKGKDVELRCDPISGHTALYWYRQSLGQGLEFLIYFQGNSAPDKSGLPSDRFSAERTGGSVSTLTIQRTQQEDSAVYLCASSITQGGESPLHFGNGTRLTVT.

The gene calls are TRBV10-3 and TRBJ1-5; D is uncertain. Looked up from germline, CDR1 is ENHRY and CDR2 is SYGVKD. The CDR3 is 14 amino acids. V dropped 3 bases and J dropped 3 bases, with 9 bases sitting between them. The CDR3 region is CAISDHRPNQPQHF. Here the CDR3 DNA reads TGTGCCATCAGTGATCACAGACCCAATCAGCCCCAGCATTTT.

The chain carries TRBV7-9 and TRBJ1-1; no firm D call. The CDR3 length is 14 residues. Trimming removed 0 bases from V and 5 bases from J, with 10 bases in between. Per germline, CDR1 SEHNR and CDR2 FQNEAQ (reference sequence). CDR3 protein: CASSLALAETEAFF. DNA for the CDR3: TGTGCCAGCAGCTTAGCCTTAGCCGAAACTGAAGCTTTCTTT.

The V gene is TRBV6-5, the J gene TRBJ2-3; a weak D match, TRBD2 (5 bases). This CDR3 spans 15 amino acids. In germline, CDR1 is MNHEY, CDR2 SVGAGI. The germline V and J ends were trimmed by 7 bases and 0 bases, with 14 bases remaining between them. CDR3 protein: CASTLGLLSTDTQYF. CDR3 DNA: TGTGCCAGCACCCTTGGACTGTTAAGCACAGATACGCAGTATTTT.

The table lists this clone with a few counts. The V gene is TRBV5-4, the J gene TRBJ1-3; 12 nucleotides align to TRBD1. The CDR3 contains 18 residues. From germline, CDR1 is SGHNT and CDR2 YYREEE (reference sequence). J gave up 3 bases and V 4 bases, and 11 bases lay outside the gene matches. The CDR3 DNA reads as TGTGCCAGCAGCCATGACGGGACAGGGGGCGCAAGTGGAAACACCATATATTTT. Translated: CASSHDGTGGASGNTIYF.

The chain is built from TRBV23-1 and TRBJ2-3; no reliable D call. TRBV23-1 is identified as an open reading frame with a role that is uncertain. This CDR3 spans 15 amino acids. The V gene lost 0 bases and the J gene lost 2 bases, with 9 bases spanning the gap. CDR3 sequence (DNA): TGCGCCAGCAGTCAATCGAACTTTCACACAGATACGCAGTATTTT. This translates into CASSQSNFHTDTQYF.